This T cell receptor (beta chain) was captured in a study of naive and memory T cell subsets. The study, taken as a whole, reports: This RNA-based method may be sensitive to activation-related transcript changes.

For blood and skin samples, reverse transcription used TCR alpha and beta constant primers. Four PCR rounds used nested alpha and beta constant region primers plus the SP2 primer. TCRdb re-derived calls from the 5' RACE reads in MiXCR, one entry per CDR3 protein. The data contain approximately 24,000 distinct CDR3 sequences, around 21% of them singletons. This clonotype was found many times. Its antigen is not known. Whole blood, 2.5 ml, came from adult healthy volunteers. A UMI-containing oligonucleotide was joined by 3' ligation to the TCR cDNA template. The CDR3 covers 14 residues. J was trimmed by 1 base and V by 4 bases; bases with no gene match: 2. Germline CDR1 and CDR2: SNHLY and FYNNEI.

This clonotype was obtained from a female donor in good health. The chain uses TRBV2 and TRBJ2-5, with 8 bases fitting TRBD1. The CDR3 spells CASSVDRGQETQYF. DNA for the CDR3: TGTGCCAGCAGTGTCGACAGGGGCCAAGAGACCCAGTACTTC.